This T cell receptor (beta chain) originates from a study of cytomegalovirus exposure and HLA in healthy donors. Across the study: Researchers found that about 82% of 398 genotyped donors fell within the Caucasian-associated ancestry cluster.

This clone was detected only a few times. Its antigen is still unknown. Trimming removed 4 bases from V and 4 bases from J, with 20 bases in between. The CDR3 is 17 residues long. Germline values: CDR1 MGHRA, CDR2 YSYEKL. Points from the study as a whole: Per a prior analysis, the majority of TCR beta V segments were productive roughly 87% or roughly 30% of the time. Common viral pathogens were later found to be apparently linked to several of the most significant clusters. DRB1 showed the most TCR associations and HLA-C the fewest in a later analysis, as rates varied by HLA locus.

The study ran its PCR with 60 Vbeta and 13 Jbeta primers. The repertoire was sequenced with immunoSEQ multiplex PCR; TCRdb's copy has only in-frame clones and lacks some. The data contain nearly 300,000 clones, 86% of them singletons. The J gene is TRBJ1-5, the V gene TRBV4-1; no firm D call. The source is a man aged 35 to 55 in good health and CMV-seropositive. Sample: PBMCs. CDR3 nucleotide sequence: TGCGCCAGCAGCCGCCTTCCGTCCAGGAGGACGAATCAGCCCCAGCATTTT. It encodes CASSRLPSRRTNQPQHF.